The 11 T cell receptor beta chains presented below share a single source sample, sequenced in a study of OX40 agonist ivuxolimab in advanced cancers. TCRdb's copy holds only in-frame clones and misses some; the assay was immunoSEQ multiplex PCR. The sample contains under 90,000 clones, approximately 87% of which appear only once. The input for sequencing was CD4+ or CD8+ T cells sorted from blood, taken in a trial of the OX40 agonist ivuxolimab. These TCRs come from an adult with an advanced solid tumor such as melanoma, head and neck, liver or kidney cancer.

V usage is TRBV11-3 and J usage is TRBJ1-1; D gene ambiguous. V lost 2 bases and J lost 11, with 15 bases in between. The CDR3 consists of 13 residues. Germline lookup yields CDR1 SGHNT and CDR2 YENEEA. Here the CDR3 reads CASSLYEQLVAFF. As DNA, the CDR3 is TGTGCCAGCAGCTTATACGAACAGCTTGTGGCTTTCTTT.

CDR3 nucleotide sequence: TGTGCCAGCAGACCTCAGGGGAACTATGGCTACACCTTC. As protein: CASRPQGNYGYTF. The chain couples TRBV6-5 to TRBJ1-2; D is possibly TRBD1 (6 bases). The CDR3 spans 13 residues. Germline CDR1 and CDR2: MNHEY and SVGAGI. Trimming left V 6 bases short and J 2 bases short, with 10 bases between.

The chain has TRBV29-1 and TRBJ1-4; unclear D gene. V shed 3 bases and J shed 0 bases, with 5 bases lying between them. CDR3 size: 13 residues. Germline-derived CDR1 and CDR2 are SQVTM and ANQGSEA. DNA of the CDR3: TGCAGCGTTGATACACCAACTAATGAAAAACTGTTTTTT. Amino acids: CSVDTPTNEKLFF. The full variable domain, in which reference TRBV29-1 and TRBJ1-4 provide the parts outside the CDR3, is SAVISQKPSRDICQRGTSLTIQCQVDSQVTMMFWYRQQPGQSLTLIATANQGSEATYESGFVIDKFPISRPNLTFSTLTVSNMSPEDSSIYLCSVDTPTNEKLFFGSGTQLSVL.

V gene TRBV28 combines with J gene TRBJ1-2; D is perhaps TRBD1 (5 bases). Germline V gives CDR1 MDHEN, CDR2 SYDVKM. With 10 bases removed from V and 4 bases from J, the gap between germline ends came to 19 bases. CDR3 length: 14 residues. CDR3 nucleotides: TGTGCCACCCTGGGAAGTATAAGGGGCTATGGCTACACCTTC. Translating gives CATLGSIRGYGYTF.

The chain uses TRBV23-1 and TRBJ1-3; no firm D call. TRBV23-1 is an ORF, with its function uncertain. The CDR3 is made up of 17 amino acids. V was clipped by 2 bases and J by 1 base, with 15 bases between them. The CDR3 region is CASSQPPGLKSGNTIYF. The CDR3 DNA sequence: TGCGCCAGCAGTCAACCCCCCGGACTGAAGTCTGGAAACACCATATATTTT.

The rearrangement joins TRBV5-5 to TRBJ1-1; TRBD1 matches 9 bases. CDR1 and CDR2 (germline): SGHKS, YYEKEE (reference sequence). This CDR3 region has 15 residues. Germline trimming cut 3 bases from V and 5 bases from J; bases unmatched to any gene: 8. CDR3 region: CASSSWTGEGTEAFF. CDR3 DNA sequence: TGTGCCAGCAGCTCTTGGACAGGGGAGGGTACTGAAGCTTTCTTT.

The CDR3 region is CASSPQGHEQFF. Here the CDR3 DNA reads TGTGCCAGCAGCCCACAGGGCCATGAGCAGTTCTTC. V and J are TRBV7-9 and TRBJ2-1, with D maybe TRBD1 (6 bases). Deletions cut 5 bases from V and 8 bases from J, with 10 bases between. The germline gives CDR1 SEHNR, CDR2 FQNEAQ (reference sequence). CDR3 length equals 12 residues.

This chain joins TRBV18 and TRBJ1-1, with 7 positions matching TRBD1. Germline V gene data show CDR1 as KGHSH and CDR2 as LQKENI. V dropped 3 bases and J dropped 3; count of bases not matched to a gene: 16. The length of the CDR3 is 18 residues. CDR3 amino acids: CASSPSRPTGARDTEAFF. The CDR3 nucleotides read TGTGCCAGCTCACCGTCAAGGCCCACAGGGGCTCGGGACACTGAAGCTTTCTTT. The full variable domain, rest sourced from reference TRBV18 and TRBJ1-1, is NAGVMQNPRHLVRRRGQEARLRCSPMKGHSHVYWYRQLPEEGLKFMVYLQKENIIDESGMPKERFSAEFPKEGPSILRIQQVVRGDSAAYFCASSPSRPTGARDTEAFFGQGTRLTVV.

This rearrangement joins TRBV30 to TRBJ1-1; 9 bases align to TRBD1. This CDR3 has 16 residues. V lost 2 bases, J lost 2 bases, and 9 bases stayed unmatched. In germline, CDR1 is GTSNPN, CDR2 SVGIG (reference sequence). The CDR3 bases are TGTGCCTGGAGTCCCAGGACAGGGGAGATCAACACTGAAGCTTTCTTT. It codes for CAWSPRTGEINTEAFF.

The chain combines TRBV28 with TRBJ2-3, with 13 positions matching TRBD2. V lost 6 bases and J lost 8; bases outside the gene matches: 11. The CDR3 runs to 16 residues. From germline, CDR1 is MDHEN and CDR2 SYDVKM. The DNA for the CDR3 is TGTGCCAGCAGCACCCGCACTAGCGGGAGGGCGAGTACGCAGTATTTT. This gives the protein CASSTRTSGRASTQYF.

The gene calls are TRBV5-1 and TRBJ1-1; D unclear. The CDR3 is 14 residues long. Trimming removed 0 bases at V and 4 bases at J, with 10 bases between. Germline V gene sequence: CDR1 SGHRS, CDR2 YFSETQ. Here the CDR3 DNA reads TGCGCCAGCAGCTTGGGTACACTCGTCACTGAAGCTTTCTTT. It is translated as CASSLGTLVTEAFF.